Listed below are T cell receptor beta chains from one sample, sequenced in a study of CD8+ T cells in alopecia areata. Clones were read by immunoSEQ multiplex PCR, and TCRdb kept only the in-frame ones, dropping some. The sample includes about 160,000 clones, approximately 57% of them seen just once. Here the sequenced sample was CD4+ T cells sorted from blood, taken at week 24, from a patient treated with tofacitinib. These receptors came from a human donor with alopecia areata. The CDR3 runs from the conserved cysteine through the conserved F or W. D genes are given only for firm matches. Size tells how often a clone was seen (once, few, many) or the class of an expanded clone, and some rows leave it out.

j_call d_call v_call clone_size cdr3_aa cdr3_nt
TRBJ2-3 NA TRBV11-3 few CASSSTFGLLDGTQYF TGTGCCAGCAGCTCAACTTTTGGGCTCTTAGATGGTACGCAGTATTTT
TRBJ1-5 NA TRBV7-2 NA CASSAAGARQPQHF TGTGCCAGCAGCGCTGCAGGGGCGAGGCAGCCCCAGCATTTT
TRBJ2-7 NA TRBV5-1 few CASSLDNGHRFEQYF TGCGCCAGCAGCTTGGACAACGGACATCGTTTCGAGCAGTACTTC
TRBJ1-5 NA TRBV2 few CASTLDLNQPQHF TGTGCCAGCACCCTGGACCTCAATCAGCCCCAGCATTTT
TRBJ1-6 NA TRBV27 NA CASGNNSPLHF TGTGCCAGTGGAAATAATTCACCCCTCCACTTT
TRBJ2-1 NA TRBV4-1 NA CASSQARGRGPYNEQFF TGCGCCAGCAGCCAGGCCCGGGGGCGGGGGCCCTACAATGAGCAGTTCTTC
TRBJ1-1 NA TRBV20-1 NA CSAQPNTEAFF TGCAGTGCGCAACCGAACACTGAAGCTTTCTTT
TRBJ2-5 TRBD1 TRBV5-1 NA CASSSSGTGGFQETQYF TGCGCCAGCAGCTCCTCCGGGACAGGGGGCTTTCAAGAGACCCAGTACTTC
TRBJ2-7 NA TRBV7-9 NA CASSSREFSYEQYF TGTGCCAGCAGCTCAAGGGAATTCTCCTACGAGCAGTACTTC
TRBJ1-5 NA TRBV30 many CAWSVQMGGKNQPQHF TGTGCCTGGAGCGTGCAGATGGGGGGGAAGAATCAGCCCCAGCATTTT
TRBJ2-3 NA TRBV29-1 few CSVETGEGTDTQYF TGCAGCGTGGAGACAGGAGAGGGCACAGATACGCAGTATTTT
TRBJ2-5 NA TRBV10-3 few CAITASPQETQYF TGTGCCATCACGGCTAGCCCCCAAGAGACCCAGTACTTC
TRBJ2-1 NA TRBV25-1 NA CASSGSGSYNEQFF TGTGCCAGCAGTGGGTCGGGCTCCTACAATGAGCAGTTCTTC
TRBJ1-5 NA TRBV29-1 NA CSVVWGNQPQHF TGCAGCGTTGTGTGGGGGAATCAGCCCCAGCATTTT
TRBJ1-1 NA TRBV19 few CASSSRGNTEAFF TGTGCCAGTAGTTCCAGGGGGAACACTGAAGCTTTCTTT
TRBJ2-2 NA TRBV7-9 NA CASSFGFGELFF TGTGCCAGCAGCTTTGGGTTCGGGGAGCTGTTTTTT
TRBJ1-2 NA TRBV2 few CASSEVNSGYTF TGTGCCAGCAGTGAAGTAAACTCTGGCTACACCTTC
TRBJ1-2 NA TRBV29-1 NA CSVGGKLNYGYTF TGCAGCGTTGGAGGTAAACTTAACTATGGCTACACCTTC
TRBJ2-5 NA TRBV6-1 NA CASSKTAYQETQYF TGTGCCAGCAGTAAGACAGCCTACCAAGAGACCCAGTACTTC
TRBJ2-7 NA TRBV18 NA CASRRQVSYEQYF TGTGCCAGCCGGAGACAGGTCTCCTACGAGCAGTACTTC
TRBJ2-7 NA TRBV10-3 once CATHVADSYEQYF TGTGCCACCCACGTGGCCGATTCCTACGAGCAGTACTTC
TRBJ2-5 NA TRBV5-1 few CASSLRTAQETQYF TGCGCCAGCAGCTTGAGGACAGCTCAAGAGACCCAGTACTTC
TRBJ2-5 NA TRBV29-1 NA CSVERQARETQYF TGCAGCGTTGAGCGGCAGGCCAGGGAGACCCAGTACTTC
TRBJ2-4 TRBD1 TRBV29-1 NA CSVGTGGGIQYF TGCAGCGTAGGGACAGGGGGCGGCATTCAGTACTTC
TRBJ2-3 NA TRBV6-6 NA CASSWTSLYTDTQYF TGTGCCAGCAGTTGGACAAGCCTTTACACAGATACGCAGTATTTT
TRBJ2-1 TRBD2 TRBV29-1 few CSVGLGGLAGVGQFF TGCAGCGTGGGACTTGGAGGACTAGCGGGGGTAGGGCAGTTCTTC
TRBJ2-3 NA TRBV5-1 once CASSLASSTDTQYF TGCGCCAGCAGCTTGGCCAGCAGCACAGATACGCAGTATTTT
TRBJ1-4 TRBD1 TRBV7-8 once CASSPTGGVNEKLFF TGTGCCAGCAGTCCCACAGGGGGCGTTAATGAAAAACTGTTTTTT
TRBJ2-2 NA TRBV2 few CASSEAGPNTGELFF TGTGCCAGCAGTGAAGCCGGACCGAACACCGGGGAGCTGTTTTTT
TRBJ2-7 NA TRBV14 once CASSQDSILGEQYF TGTGCCAGCAGCCAAGACAGTATCCTGGGGGAGCAGTACTTC
TRBJ2-7 NA TRBV14 NA CARTGRISTSYEQYF TGTGCCAGAACCGGACGGATTTCAACCAGCTACGAGCAGTACTTC
TRBJ1-6 TRBD1 TRBV5-6 NA CASSYRTGSNSPLHF TGTGCCAGCAGCTATCGGACAGGGAGTAACTCACCCCTCCACTTT
TRBJ2-3 NA TRBV7-9 NA CASSPRDTQYF TGTGCCAGCAGCCCAAGAGATACGCAGTATTTT
TRBJ1-2 NA TRBV30 NA CAWKTQGNYGYTF TGTGCCTGGAAAACACAGGGTAACTATGGCTACACCTTC
TRBJ1-2 NA TRBV14 NA CASSQDLDAFYGYTF TGTGCCAGCAGCCAAGATTTGGACGCTTTCTATGGCTACACCTTC
TRBJ2-7 TRBD2 TRBV6-5 NA CASSYSRLAAYEQYF TGTGCCAGCAGTTACTCACGACTAGCGGCCTACGAGCAGTACTTC
TRBJ2-1 TRBD2 TRBV4-2 NA CASSRRLAGGYNEQFF TGTGCCAGCAGCCGTAGACTAGCGGGGGGATACAATGAGCAGTTCTTC
TRBJ1-1 TRBD1 TRBV29-1 few CSVRTGGVGTEAFF TGCAGCGTTCGAACAGGGGGCGTGGGAACTGAAGCTTTCTTT
TRBJ2-4 NA TRBV29-1 NA CSVAGEAKNIQYF TGCAGCGTTGCTGGGGAAGCCAAAAACATTCAGTACTTC
TRBJ2-3 NA TRBV29-1 few CSVTATDTQYF TGCAGCGTCACAGCCACAGATACGCAGTATTTT
TRBJ2-2 NA TRBV2 NA CASSPTGRELFF TGTGCCAGCAGTCCGACGGGGCGGGAGCTGTTTTTT
TRBJ1-2 TRBD1 TRBV5-1 NA CASSLEPGQGYGYTF TGCGCCAGCAGCTTGGAGCCCGGACAGGGCTATGGCTACACCTTC
TRBJ1-1 NA TRBV2 NA CASTRDGVMNTEAFF TGTGCCAGCACCCGGGACGGAGTTATGAACACTGAAGCTTTCTTT
TRBJ2-1 NA TRBV19 NA CASSLHNEQFF TGTGCCAGTAGTCTACACAATGAGCAGTTCTTC
TRBJ1-6 NA TRBV5-1 NA CASSLDPFLGTGTPYNSPLHF TGCGCCAGCAGCTTGGATCCGTTTTTAGGTACAGGGACTCCCTATAATTCACCCCTCCACTTT
TRBJ1-1 NA TRBV7-8 NA CASIANPRTEAFF TGTGCCAGCATCGCTAATCCGAGGACTGAAGCTTTCTTT
TRBJ2-2 NA TRBV7-8 NA CASSLRDMRTGELFF TGTGCCAGCAGCTTACGGGACATGCGGACCGGGGAGCTGTTTTTT
TRBJ2-5 TRBD1 TRBV29-1 few CSARPGQGAQETQYF TGCAGCGCCCGCCCCGGACAGGGGGCACAGGAGACCCAGTACTTC
TRBJ1-3 NA TRBV30 many CAWTLWGAGNTIYF TGTGCCTGGACCCTATGGGGGGCTGGAAACACCATATATTTT
TRBJ2-2 NA TRBV2 NA CASSVGYTGELFF TGTGCCAGCAGTGTCGGGTACACCGGGGAGCTGTTTTTT
TRBJ1-2 NA TRBV7-9 few CASSLDQSLNYGYTF TGTGCCAGCAGCTTAGATCAGTCTCTTAACTATGGCTACACCTTC
TRBJ1-2 NA TRBV20-1 NA CSASHNYGYTF TGCAGTGCTAGTCATAACTATGGCTACACCTTC
TRBJ2-1 NA TRBV6-6 NA CASKRSSYNEQFF TGTGCCAGCAAGCGGAGCTCCTACAATGAGCAGTTCTTC
TRBJ1-1 NA TRBV30 NA CAWTRNTEAFF TGTGCCTGGACGAGAAACACTGAAGCTTTCTTT